In this sample, the clone carrying this T cell receptor beta chain is medium-sized. The antigen is undetermined. With 6 bases removed from V and 7 bases from J, the gap between germline ends came to 16 bases. CDR3 length equals 13 residues. From germline, CDR1 is ENHRY and CDR2 SYGVKD. This entry comes from a study of spatial heterogeneity in lung cancer. Time point of the sample: sample taken at primary tumor resection. There were roughly 72 donors, all of them untreated patients with early-stage non-small cell lung cancer. Sequencing of whole RNA from tumor, nontumor lung or frozen PBMC involved no sorting. Study outcomes and limitations: The number of expanded tumor alpha and beta chains correlated with mutation number.

From the 5' RACE reads, TCRdb called clonotypes with MiXCR, one entry per CDR3 protein. The sample comprises approximately 17,000 distinct CDR3 sequences, around 6.8% of which are singletons, and more than 20% rests with the top ten. The chain is built from TRBV10-3 and TRBJ2-7; the D call may be TRBD1 or TRBD2 (5 bases each). Sequencing used lung tumor tissue, obtained at surgery. The clonotype comes from a male donor with early-stage non-small cell lung cancer. CDR3 nucleotide sequence: TGTGCCATCAGGGGACCGGGCAAGGGGGAGCAGTACTTC. Encoded protein: CAIRGPGKGEQYF.